This record looks at one TCR beta chain sequence and its context. Its antigen is still unknown. Generated by immunoSEQ multiplex PCR, the TCRdb table keeps only in-frame clones and is missing some. The sample gives about 180,000 clones, around 94% of which show up once; around 1.6% is in the top ten. The V and J ends lost 3 bases and 5 bases, in that order; junction bases with no gene match: 8. The length of the CDR3 is 15 residues. Germline V gene sequence: CDR1 LGHNA, CDR2 YNFKEQ. The source of the sample is a study of T cell responses to AZD1222 COVID-19 vaccine. The study, taken as a whole, reports: Vaccination with two AZD1222 doses was followed by a rise in Spike-specific TCR breadth and depth.

The specimen comprised peripheral blood, sampled 28 days after the second AZD1222 dose. This TCR derives from an adult who received the AZD1222 COVID-19 vaccine. The chain carries TRBV4-2 and TRBJ2-7; 9 bases align to TRBD2. As DNA, the CDR3 is TGTGCCAGCAGCCAGCTAGGGACTAGCAGACACGAGCAGTACTTC. As protein: CASSQLGTSRHEQYF.